The clone carrying this T cell receptor (beta chain) appeared once. The sample comes from a study of blood T cell repertoires in COVID-19. Study-wide context: There were acute and convalescent COVID-19 samples, and they came from the United States, Italy and Spain. Sample material is recorded as cDNA or gDNA derived from T cells, B-cell-depleted T cells, or PBMCs.

Authors' processing steps: Amplification from reference gene primers served as the basis for estimated nucleated cell counts. The protocol was immunoSEQ multiplex PCR, while the TCRdb copy is restricted to in-frame clones and leaves out a portion. That table furnishes V, J and clone size, whereas the DNA furnished D and trimming. The repertoire holds about 140,000 clones, with 70% to 80% as singletons. Germline CDR1 is KGHDR and CDR2 is SFDVKD. The CDR3 is made up of 13 amino acids. Trimming cost V 4 bases and J 4 bases, with 8 bases left between them. The receptor's source is a man in his fifties or sixties with acute or convalescent COVID-19. Source material: peripheral blood. The chain carries TRBV24-1 and TRBJ2-3, with D possibly being TRBD1 (5 bases). The CDR3 bases are TGTGCCACCAGTGACCAGGGCTCAGATACGCAGTATTTT. Translating gives CATSDQGSDTQYF.